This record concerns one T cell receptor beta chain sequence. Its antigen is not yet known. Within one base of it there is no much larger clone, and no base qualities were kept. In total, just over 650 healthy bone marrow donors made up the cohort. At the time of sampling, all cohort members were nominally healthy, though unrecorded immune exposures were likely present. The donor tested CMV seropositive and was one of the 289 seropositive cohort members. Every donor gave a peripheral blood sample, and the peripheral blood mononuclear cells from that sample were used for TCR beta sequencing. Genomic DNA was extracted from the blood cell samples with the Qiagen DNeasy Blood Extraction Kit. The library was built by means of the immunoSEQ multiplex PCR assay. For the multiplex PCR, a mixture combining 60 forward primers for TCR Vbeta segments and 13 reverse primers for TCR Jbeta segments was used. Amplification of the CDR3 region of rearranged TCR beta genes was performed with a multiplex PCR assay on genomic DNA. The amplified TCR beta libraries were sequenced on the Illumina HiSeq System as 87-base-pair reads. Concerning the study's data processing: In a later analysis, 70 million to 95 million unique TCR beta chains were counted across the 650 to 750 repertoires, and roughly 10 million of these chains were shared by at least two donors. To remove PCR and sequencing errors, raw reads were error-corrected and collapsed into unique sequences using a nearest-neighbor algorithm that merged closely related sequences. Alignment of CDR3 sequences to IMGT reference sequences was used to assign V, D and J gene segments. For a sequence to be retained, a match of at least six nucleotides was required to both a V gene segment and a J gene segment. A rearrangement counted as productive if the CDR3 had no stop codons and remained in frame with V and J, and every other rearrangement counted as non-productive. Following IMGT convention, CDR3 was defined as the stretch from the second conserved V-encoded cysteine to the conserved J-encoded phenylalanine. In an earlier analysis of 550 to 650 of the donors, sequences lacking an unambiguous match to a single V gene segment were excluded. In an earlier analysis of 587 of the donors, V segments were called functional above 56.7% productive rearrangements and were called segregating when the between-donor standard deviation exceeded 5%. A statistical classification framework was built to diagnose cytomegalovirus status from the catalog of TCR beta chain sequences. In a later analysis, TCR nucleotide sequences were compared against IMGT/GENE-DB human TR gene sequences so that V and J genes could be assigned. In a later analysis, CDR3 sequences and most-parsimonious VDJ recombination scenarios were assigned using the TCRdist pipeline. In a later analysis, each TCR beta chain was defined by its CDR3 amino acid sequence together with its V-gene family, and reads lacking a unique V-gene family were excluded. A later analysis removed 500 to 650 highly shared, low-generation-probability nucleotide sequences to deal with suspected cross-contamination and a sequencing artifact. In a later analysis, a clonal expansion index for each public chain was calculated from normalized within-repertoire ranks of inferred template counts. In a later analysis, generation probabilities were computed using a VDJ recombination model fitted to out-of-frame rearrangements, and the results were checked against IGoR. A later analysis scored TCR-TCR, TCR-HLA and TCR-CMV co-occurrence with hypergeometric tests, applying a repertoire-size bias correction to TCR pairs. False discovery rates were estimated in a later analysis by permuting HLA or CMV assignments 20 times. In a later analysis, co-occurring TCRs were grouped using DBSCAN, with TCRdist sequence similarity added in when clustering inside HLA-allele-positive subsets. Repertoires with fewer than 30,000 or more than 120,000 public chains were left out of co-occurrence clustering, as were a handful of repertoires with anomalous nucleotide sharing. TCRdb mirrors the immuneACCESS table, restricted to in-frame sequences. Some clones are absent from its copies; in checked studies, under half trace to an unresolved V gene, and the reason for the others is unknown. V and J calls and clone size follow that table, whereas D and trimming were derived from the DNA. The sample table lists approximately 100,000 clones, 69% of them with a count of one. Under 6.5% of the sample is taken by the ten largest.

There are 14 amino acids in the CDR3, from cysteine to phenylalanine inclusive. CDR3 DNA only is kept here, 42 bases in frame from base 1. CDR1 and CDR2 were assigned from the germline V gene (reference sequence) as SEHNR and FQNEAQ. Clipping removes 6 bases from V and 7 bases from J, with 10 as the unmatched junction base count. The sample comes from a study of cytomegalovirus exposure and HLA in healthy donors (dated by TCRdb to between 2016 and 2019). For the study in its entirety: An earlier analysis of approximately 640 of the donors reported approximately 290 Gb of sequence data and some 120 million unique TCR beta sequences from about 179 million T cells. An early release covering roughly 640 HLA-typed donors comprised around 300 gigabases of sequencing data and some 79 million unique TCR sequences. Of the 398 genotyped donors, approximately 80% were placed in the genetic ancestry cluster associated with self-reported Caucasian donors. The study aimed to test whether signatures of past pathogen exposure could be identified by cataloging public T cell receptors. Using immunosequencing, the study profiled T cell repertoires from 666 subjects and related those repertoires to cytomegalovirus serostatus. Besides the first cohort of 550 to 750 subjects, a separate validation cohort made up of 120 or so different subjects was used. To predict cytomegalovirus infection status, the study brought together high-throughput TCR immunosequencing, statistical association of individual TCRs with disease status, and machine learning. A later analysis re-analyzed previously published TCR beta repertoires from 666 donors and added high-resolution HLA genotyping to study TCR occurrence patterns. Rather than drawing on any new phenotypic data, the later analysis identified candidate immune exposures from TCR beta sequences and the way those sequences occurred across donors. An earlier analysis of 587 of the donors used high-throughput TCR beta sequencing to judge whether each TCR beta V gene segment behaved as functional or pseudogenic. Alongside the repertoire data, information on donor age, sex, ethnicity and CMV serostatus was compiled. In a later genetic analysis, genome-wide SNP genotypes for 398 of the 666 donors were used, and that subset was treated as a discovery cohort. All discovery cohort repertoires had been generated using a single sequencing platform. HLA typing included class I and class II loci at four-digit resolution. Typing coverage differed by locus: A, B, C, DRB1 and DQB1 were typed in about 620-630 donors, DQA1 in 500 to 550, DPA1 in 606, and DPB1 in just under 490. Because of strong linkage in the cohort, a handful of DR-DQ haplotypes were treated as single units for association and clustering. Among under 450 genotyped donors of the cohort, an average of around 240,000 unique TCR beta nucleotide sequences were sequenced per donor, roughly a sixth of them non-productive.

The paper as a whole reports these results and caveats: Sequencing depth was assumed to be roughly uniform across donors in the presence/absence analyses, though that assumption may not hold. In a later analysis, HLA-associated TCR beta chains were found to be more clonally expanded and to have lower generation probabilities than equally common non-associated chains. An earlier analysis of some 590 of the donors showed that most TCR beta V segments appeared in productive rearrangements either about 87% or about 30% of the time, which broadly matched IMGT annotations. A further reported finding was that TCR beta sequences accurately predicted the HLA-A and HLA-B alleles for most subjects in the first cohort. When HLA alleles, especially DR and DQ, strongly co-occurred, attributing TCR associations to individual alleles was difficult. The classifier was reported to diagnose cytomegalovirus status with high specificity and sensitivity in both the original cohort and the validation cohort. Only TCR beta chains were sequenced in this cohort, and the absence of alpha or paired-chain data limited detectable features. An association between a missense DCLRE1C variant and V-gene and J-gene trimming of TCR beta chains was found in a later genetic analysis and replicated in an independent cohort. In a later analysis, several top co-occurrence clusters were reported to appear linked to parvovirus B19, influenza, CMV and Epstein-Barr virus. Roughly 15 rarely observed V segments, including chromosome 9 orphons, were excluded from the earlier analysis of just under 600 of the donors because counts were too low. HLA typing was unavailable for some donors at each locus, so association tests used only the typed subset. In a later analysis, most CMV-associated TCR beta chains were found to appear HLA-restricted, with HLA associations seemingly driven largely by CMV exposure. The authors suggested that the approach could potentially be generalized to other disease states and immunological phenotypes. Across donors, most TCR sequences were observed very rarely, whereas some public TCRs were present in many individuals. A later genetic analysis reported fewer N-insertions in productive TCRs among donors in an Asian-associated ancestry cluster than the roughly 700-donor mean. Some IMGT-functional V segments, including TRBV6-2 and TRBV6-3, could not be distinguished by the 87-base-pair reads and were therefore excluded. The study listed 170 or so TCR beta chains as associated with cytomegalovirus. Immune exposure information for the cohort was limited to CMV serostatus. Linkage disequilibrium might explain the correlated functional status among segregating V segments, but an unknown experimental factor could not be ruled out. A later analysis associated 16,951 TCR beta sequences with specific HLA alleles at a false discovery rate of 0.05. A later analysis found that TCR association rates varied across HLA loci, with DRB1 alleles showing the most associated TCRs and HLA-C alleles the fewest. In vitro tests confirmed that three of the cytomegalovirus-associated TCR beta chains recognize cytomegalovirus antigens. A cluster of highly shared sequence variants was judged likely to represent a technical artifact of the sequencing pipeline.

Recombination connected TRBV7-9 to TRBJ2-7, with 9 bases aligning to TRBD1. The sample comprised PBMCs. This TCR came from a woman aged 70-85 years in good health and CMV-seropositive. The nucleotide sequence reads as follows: TGTGCCAGCAGGGGGACAGGGTCAGGGGGGGAGCAGTACTTC. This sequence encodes CASRGTGSGGEQYF.